A selection of T cell receptor beta chains follows, all from one sample in a study of T-cell reconstitution after alpha-beta-depleted transplantation in children. A single record per CDR3 protein comes from TCRdb applying MiXCR to the PCR reads. The repertoire holds a few hundred thousand distinct CDR3 sequences, with under 13% as singletons. This material consisted of PBMCs from the stem cell graft donor, taken from the stem cell graft. These receptors were obtained from a human donor who donated a stem cell graft to a child with acute myeloid leukemia. Both conserved end residues are part of each CDR3. Fields, in order: V gene, clone size, J gene, D gene, CDR3 protein, CDR3 DNA. A D gene is named only where the DNA matches it firmly. Where a row states a size, it is once, few, many or the class of an expanded clone; other rows omit it.

V gene: TRBV5-1
clone size: -
J gene: TRBJ2-5
D gene: TRBD2
CDR3 protein: CASSRRQTGTSGETQYF
CDR3 DNA: TGCGCCAGCAGCCGACGACAGACCGGGACTAGCGGGGAGACCCAGTACTTC

V gene: TRBV3-1
clone size: many
J gene: TRBJ1-1
D gene: -
CDR3 protein: CASSQGYGSAFF
CDR3 DNA: TGTGCCAGCAGCCAAGGTTACGGATCAGCTTTCTTT

V gene: TRBV4-1
clone size: many
J gene: TRBJ2-1
D gene: TRBD1
CDR3 protein: CASSQIGQVYNEQFF
CDR3 DNA: TGCGCCAGCAGCCAAATCGGACAGGTATACAATGAGCAGTTCTTC

V gene: TRBV11-2
clone size: many
J gene: TRBJ2-1
D gene: -
CDR3 protein: CASSLASIYNEQFF
CDR3 DNA: TGTGCCAGCAGCTTAGCTTCTATCTACAATGAGCAGTTCTTC

V gene: TRBV18
clone size: -
J gene: TRBJ2-3
D gene: -
CDR3 protein: CASSPPRGANRTDTQYF
CDR3 DNA: TGTGCCAGCTCACCACCGAGGGGGGCCAACCGCACAGATACGCAGTATTTT

V gene: TRBV12-3/TRBV12-4
clone size: -
J gene: TRBJ2-5
D gene: -
CDR3 protein: CASSLGPLAVYF
CDR3 DNA: TGTGCCAGCAGTTTAGGGCCTCTAGCCGTATACTTC

V gene: TRBV12-3/TRBV12-4
clone size: few
J gene: TRBJ2-5
D gene: TRBD1
CDR3 protein: CASSWDRVVVTQYF
CDR3 DNA: TGTGCCAGCAGTTGGGACAGGGTAGTGGTGACCCAGTACTTC

V gene: TRBV19
clone size: many
J gene: TRBJ2-6
D gene: TRBD1
CDR3 protein: CASRRTGVDSGANVLTF
CDR3 DNA: TGTGCCAGTAGAAGGACAGGGGTTGACTCTGGGGCCAACGTCCTGACTTTC

V gene: TRBV4-1
clone size: few
J gene: TRBJ2-5
D gene: TRBD2
CDR3 protein: CASSQGSLAGVLETQYF
CDR3 DNA: TGCGCCAGCAGCCAAGGGTCGCTAGCGGGAGTTCTGGAGACCCAGTACTTC

V gene: TRBV5-1
clone size: many
J gene: TRBJ2-5
D gene: -
CDR3 protein: CASSFSKSSGQETQYF
CDR3 DNA: TGCGCCAGCAGCTTCTCGAAGTCCAGCGGCCAAGAGACCCAGTACTTC

V gene: TRBV5-1
clone size: many
J gene: TRBJ2-1
D gene: TRBD2
CDR3 protein: CASSFTRLAGGLDEQFF
CDR3 DNA: TGCGCCAGCAGCTTTACACGACTAGCGGGAGGTCTCGATGAGCAGTTCTTC

V gene: TRBV20-1
clone size: few
J gene: TRBJ2-3
D gene: TRBD1
CDR3 protein: CSVGQGKFSGTDTQYF
CDR3 DNA: TGCAGTGTGGGACAGGGGAAATTCTCAGGCACAGATACGCAGTATTTT

V gene: TRBV5-1
clone size: many
J gene: TRBJ2-1
D gene: -
CDR3 protein: CASTPGAFGTNNEQFF
CDR3 DNA: TGCGCCAGCACCCCTGGGGCTTTTGGTACCAATAATGAGCAGTTCTTC

V gene: TRBV18
clone size: -
J gene: TRBJ1-3
D gene: -
CDR3 protein: CASSPRNSGNTIYF
CDR3 DNA: TGTGCCAGCTCACCTAGGAACTCTGGAAACACCATATATTTT

V gene: TRBV4-3
clone size: -
J gene: TRBJ1-5
D gene: -
CDR3 protein: CASSQGMGNQPQHF
CDR3 DNA: TGCGCCAGCAGCCAGGGAATGGGCAATCAGCCCCAGCATTTT

V gene: TRBV7-9
clone size: -
J gene: TRBJ2-2
D gene: TRBD1
CDR3 protein: CASSPWGQKAGELFF
CDR3 DNA: TGTGCCAGCAGCCCGTGGGGACAGAAGGCCGGGGAGCTGTTTTTT

V gene: TRBV20-1
clone size: few
J gene: TRBJ2-3
D gene: -
CDR3 protein: CSATSWGRDTDTQYF
CDR3 DNA: TGCAGTGCTACAAGCTGGGGGCGGGACACAGATACGCAGTATTTT

V gene: TRBV7-2
clone size: -
J gene: TRBJ1-1
D gene: TRBD1
CDR3 protein: CASSPDRRGGNTEAFF
CDR3 DNA: TGTGCCAGCAGCCCGGACAGGAGAGGGGGGAACACTGAAGCTTTCTTT

V gene: TRBV5-1
clone size: many
J gene: TRBJ2-7
D gene: -
CDR3 protein: CASSPPGYEQYF
CDR3 DNA: TGCGCCAGCAGCCCCCCGGGCTACGAGCAGTACTTC

V gene: TRBV20-1
clone size: few
J gene: TRBJ1-1
D gene: -
CDR3 protein: CSAPWITEAFF
CDR3 DNA: TGCAGTGCCCCCTGGATCACTGAAGCTTTCTTT

V gene: TRBV15
clone size: -
J gene: TRBJ1-4
D gene: -
CDR3 protein: CATSRDRGGNEKLFF
CDR3 DNA: TGTGCCACCAGCAGAGATCGGGGGGGTAATGAAAAACTGTTTTTT

V gene: TRBV24-1
clone size: few
J gene: TRBJ2-1
D gene: TRBD1
CDR3 protein: CATSDIPGQGADEQFF
CDR3 DNA: TGTGCCACCAGTGATATCCCGGGACAGGGGGCCGATGAGCAGTTCTTC

V gene: TRBV29-1
clone size: once
J gene: TRBJ1-1
D gene: -
CDR3 protein: CSVTGGTVITEAFF
CDR3 DNA: TGCAGCGTTACAGGAGGGACGGTTATCACTGAAGCTTTCTTT